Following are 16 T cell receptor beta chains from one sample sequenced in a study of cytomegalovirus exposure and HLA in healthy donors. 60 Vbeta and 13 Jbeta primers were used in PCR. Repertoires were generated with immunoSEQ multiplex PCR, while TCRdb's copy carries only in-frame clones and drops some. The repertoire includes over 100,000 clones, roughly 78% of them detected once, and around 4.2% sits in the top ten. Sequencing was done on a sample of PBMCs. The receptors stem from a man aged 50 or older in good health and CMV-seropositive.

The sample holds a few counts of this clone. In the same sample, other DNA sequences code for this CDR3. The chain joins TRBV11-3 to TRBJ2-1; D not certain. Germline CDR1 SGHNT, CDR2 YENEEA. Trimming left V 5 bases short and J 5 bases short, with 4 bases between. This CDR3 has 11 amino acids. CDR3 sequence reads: CASSPDNEQFF. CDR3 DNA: TGTGCCAGCAGCCCAGACAATGAGCAGTTCTTC. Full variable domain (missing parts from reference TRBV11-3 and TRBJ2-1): EAGVVQSPRYKIIEKKQPVAFWCNPISGHNTLYWYLQNLGQGPELLIRYENEEAVDDSQLPKDRFSAERLKGVDSTLKIQPAELGDSAVYLCASSPDNEQFFGPGTRLTVL.

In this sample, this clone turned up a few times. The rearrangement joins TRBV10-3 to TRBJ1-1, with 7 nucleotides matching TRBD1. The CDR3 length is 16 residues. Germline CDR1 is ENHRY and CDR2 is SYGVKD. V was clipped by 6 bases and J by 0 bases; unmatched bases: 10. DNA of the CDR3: TGTGCCATCAGGCCCGACAGGGTCAAGATGAACACTGAAGCTTTCTTT. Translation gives CAIRPDRVKMNTEAFF.

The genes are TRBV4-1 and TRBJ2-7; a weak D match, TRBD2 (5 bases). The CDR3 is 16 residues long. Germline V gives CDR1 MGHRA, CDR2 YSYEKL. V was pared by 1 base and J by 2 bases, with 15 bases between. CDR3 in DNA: TGCGCCAGCAGCCAAGTATATAGCGCAGATACCTACGAGCAGTACTTC. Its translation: CASSQVYSADTYEQYF.

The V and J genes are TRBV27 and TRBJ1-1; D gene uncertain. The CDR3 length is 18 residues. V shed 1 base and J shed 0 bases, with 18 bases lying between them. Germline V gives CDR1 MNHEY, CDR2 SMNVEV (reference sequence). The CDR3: CASSLFSVPLRVNTEAFF. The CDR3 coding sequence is TGTGCCAGCAGTTTATTCTCGGTCCCTCTGCGCGTGAACACTGAAGCTTTCTTT.

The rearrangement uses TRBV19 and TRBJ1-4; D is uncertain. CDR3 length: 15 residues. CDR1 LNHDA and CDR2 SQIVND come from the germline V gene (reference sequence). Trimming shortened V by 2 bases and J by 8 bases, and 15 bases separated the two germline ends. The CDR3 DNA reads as TGTGCCAGTAGTATACCCCGGGTCCCGGGAGAAAAACTGTTTTTT. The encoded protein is CASSIPRVPGEKLFF.

Here the CDR3 reads CARSLFWLAGVNYEQYF. The CDR3 coding sequence is TGTGCCAGAAGCTTGTTTTGGCTAGCGGGAGTAAACTACGAGCAGTACTTC. The chain employs TRBV5-3 and TRBJ2-7; 10 nucleotides line up with TRBD2. TRBV5-3 is filed as an ORF, its function uncertain. The CDR3 is made up of 17 amino acids. The J segment lost 3 bases and the V segment lost 1 base, leaving 10 bases of the junction unmatched.

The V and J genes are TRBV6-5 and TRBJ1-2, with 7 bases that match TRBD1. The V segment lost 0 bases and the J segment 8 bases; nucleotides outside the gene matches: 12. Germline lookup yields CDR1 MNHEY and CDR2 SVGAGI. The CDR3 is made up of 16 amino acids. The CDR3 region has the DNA TGTGCCAGCAGTTACTCGTCGACAGGGAGCAGGGAGGGCTACACCTTC. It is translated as CASSYSSTGSREGYTF.

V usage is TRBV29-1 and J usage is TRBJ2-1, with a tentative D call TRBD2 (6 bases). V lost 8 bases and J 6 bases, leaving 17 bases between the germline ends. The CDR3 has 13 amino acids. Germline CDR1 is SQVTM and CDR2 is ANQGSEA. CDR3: CSIGRGSRNEQFF. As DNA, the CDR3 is TGCAGCATCGGGAGAGGGTCCCGCAATGAGCAGTTCTTC.

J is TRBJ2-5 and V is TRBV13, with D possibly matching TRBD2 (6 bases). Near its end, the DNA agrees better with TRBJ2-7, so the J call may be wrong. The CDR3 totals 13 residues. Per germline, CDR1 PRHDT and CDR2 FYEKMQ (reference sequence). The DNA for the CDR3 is TGTGCCAGCAGCCGTAGCGGAGGGTACGAGCAGTACTTC. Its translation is CASSRSGGYEQYF.

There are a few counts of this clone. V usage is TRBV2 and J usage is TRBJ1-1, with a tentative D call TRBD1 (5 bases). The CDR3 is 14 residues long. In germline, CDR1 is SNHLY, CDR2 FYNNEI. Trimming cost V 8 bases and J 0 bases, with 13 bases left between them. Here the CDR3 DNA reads TGTGCCAGCGGGGGGTTAGCTATGAACACTGAAGCTTTCTTT. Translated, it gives CASGGLAMNTEAFF.

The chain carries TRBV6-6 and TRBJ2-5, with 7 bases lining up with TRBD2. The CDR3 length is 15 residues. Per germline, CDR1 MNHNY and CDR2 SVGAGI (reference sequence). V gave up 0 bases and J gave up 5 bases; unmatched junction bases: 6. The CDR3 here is CASSYSGTTLETQYF. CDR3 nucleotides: TGTGCCAGCAGTTACTCTGGGACTACGCTGGAGACCCAGTACTTC.

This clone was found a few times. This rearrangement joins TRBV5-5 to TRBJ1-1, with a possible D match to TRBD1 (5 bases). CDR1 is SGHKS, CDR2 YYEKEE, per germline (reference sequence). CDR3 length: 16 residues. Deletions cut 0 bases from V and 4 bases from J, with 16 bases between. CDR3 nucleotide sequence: TGTGCCAGCAGCTTGGACGGGGGATACCCCTCCACTGAAGCTTTCTTT. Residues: CASSLDGGYPSTEAFF.

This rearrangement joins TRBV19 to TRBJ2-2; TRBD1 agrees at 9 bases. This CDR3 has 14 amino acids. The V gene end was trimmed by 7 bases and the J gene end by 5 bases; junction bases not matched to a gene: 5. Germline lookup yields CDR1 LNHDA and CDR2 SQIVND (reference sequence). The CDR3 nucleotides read TGTGCCAGTATGGGGACAGGGTATACCGGGGAGCTGTTTTTT. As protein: CASMGTGYTGELFF.

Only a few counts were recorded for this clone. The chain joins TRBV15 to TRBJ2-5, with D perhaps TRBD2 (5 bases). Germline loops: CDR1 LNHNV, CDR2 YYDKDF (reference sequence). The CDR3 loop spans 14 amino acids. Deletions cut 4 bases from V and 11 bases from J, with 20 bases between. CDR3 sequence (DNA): TGTGCCACCAGCACTTTGACTTTTCCGAGGGAGCAGTACTTC. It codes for CATSTLTFPREQYF.

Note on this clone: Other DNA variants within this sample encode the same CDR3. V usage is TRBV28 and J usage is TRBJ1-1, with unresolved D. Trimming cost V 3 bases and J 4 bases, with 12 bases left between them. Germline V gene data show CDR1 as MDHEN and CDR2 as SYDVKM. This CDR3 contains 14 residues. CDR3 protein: CASSFSTPGTEAFF. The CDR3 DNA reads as TGTGCCAGCAGTTTTTCAACCCCCGGCACTGAAGCTTTCTTT.

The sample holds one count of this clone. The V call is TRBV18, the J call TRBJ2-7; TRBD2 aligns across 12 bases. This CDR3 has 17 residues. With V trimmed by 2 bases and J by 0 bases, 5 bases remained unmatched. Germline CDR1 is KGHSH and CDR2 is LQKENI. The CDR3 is CASSPRTSGESSYEQYF. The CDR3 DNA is TGTGCCAGCTCACCAAGGACTAGCGGGGAGAGCTCCTACGAGCAGTACTTC.